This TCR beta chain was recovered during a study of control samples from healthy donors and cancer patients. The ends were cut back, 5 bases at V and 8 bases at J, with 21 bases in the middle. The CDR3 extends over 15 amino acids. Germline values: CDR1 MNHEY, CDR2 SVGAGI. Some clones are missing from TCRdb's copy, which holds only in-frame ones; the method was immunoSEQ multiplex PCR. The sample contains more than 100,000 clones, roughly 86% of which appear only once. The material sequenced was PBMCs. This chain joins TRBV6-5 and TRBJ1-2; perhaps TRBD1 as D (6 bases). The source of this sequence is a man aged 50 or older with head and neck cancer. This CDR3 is CASSTFWTDALGYTF. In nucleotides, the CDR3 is TGTGCCAGCAGTACTTTTTGGACAGACGCCTTAGGCTACACCTTC.